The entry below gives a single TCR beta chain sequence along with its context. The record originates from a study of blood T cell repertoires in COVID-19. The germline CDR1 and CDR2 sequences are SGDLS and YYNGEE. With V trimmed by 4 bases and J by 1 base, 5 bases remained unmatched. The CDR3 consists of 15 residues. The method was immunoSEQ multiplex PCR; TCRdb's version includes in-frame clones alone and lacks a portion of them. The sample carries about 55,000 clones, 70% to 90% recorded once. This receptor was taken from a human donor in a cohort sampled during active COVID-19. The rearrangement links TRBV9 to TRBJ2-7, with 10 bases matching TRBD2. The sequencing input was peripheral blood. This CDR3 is CASSRLSGRSYEQYF. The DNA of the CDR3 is TGTGCCAGCAGCCGCCTTAGCGGGAGGTCCTACGAGCAGTACTTC.